This T cell receptor beta chain was sequenced in a study of T cells in Graves' hyperthyroidism and ophthalmopathy (dated 2019 in TCRdb). Background on the whole study: Peripheral blood samples were taken at the time of initial diagnosis, prior to any treatment. After blood sampling, hyperthyroidism patients were treated with methimazole at a starting dose of 30 mg daily, and ophthalmopathy patients were treated with high-dose intravenous methylprednisolone. According to the paper, TCR Vbeta CDR3 sequencing was carried out on 135 peripheral blood samples, which came from more than 40 ophthalmopathy, about 75 hyperthyroidism and approximately 17 progressor patients. TCR V-J signatures able to tell the groups apart were searched for in a discovery cohort of 100 or so patients, of whom roughly 42 had Graves' ophthalmopathy and about 55 had stable Graves' hyperthyroidism. The 100 or so discovery patients were randomly divided into training and test sets at a 7:3 ratio. In addition, the study compared T-cell repertoires in thyroid tissue and in blood from over 5 Graves' hyperthyroidism patients. Prospective prediction of ophthalmopathy was tested in an independent validation cohort of fewer than 20 hyperthyroidism patients and 17 patients who later progressed to ophthalmopathy.

The germline V gene sets CDR1 to SGHAT and CDR2 to FQNNGV. The CDR3 has 17 amino acids, counting the end cysteine and phenylalanine. Here the CDR3 DNA is all that survives: 51 bases in frame from base 1. Trimming takes 6 bases off V and 0 bases off J; junction bases not matched to a gene: 10. Overall study results and their limits: No statistical method was used to fix the sample size in advance, and group allocation was not hidden from the investigators. In validation, the model predicted progression to ophthalmopathy a median of around 6.5 months before onset, with around 70% sensitivity and nearly 75% specificity. Most expanded thyroid clonotypes (frequency above 0.001) were also detected in blood, a finding suggesting that blood repertoires may reflect thyroid immune responses. Ophthalmopathy was separated from stable hyperthyroidism by a 13 V-J signature model, with over 85% sensitivity and approximately 84% specificity obtained in cross-validation and 80%/75% obtained in testing.

This clonotype has a single count. Its recognized antigen is unknown. No much larger clone is present one base from it, and per-base qualities are unavailable. A single read counts as weak evidence. Amplification of TCR beta CDR3 regions was carried out from RNA transcripts. The first round of RT-PCR for the TCR CDR3 was performed with the HTBI primer set and the Qiagen OneStep RT-PCR kit. Libraries were constructed in a second round of multiplex PCR, after which size selection and purification were performed. Paired-end sequencing of the libraries was performed with 100 bp reads on an Illumina HiSeq2000. The paper's processing steps were these. SOAPnuke was used to process the raw data, removing reads that contained adapters or uncalled bases, had a mean Phred below 15, or lacked an exact match to the constant primer or identifier. COPE v1.2.5 was used to merge high-quality paired reads, and clonotypes were defined as unique nucleotide sequences. MiTCR v1.1 was used to align clonotypes to the IMGT TRBV, TRBD and TRBJ reference segments. Only V-J combinations with frequency above 0.0001, covering about 99% of repertoires, were analysed. The TCS score was defined as the ratio of F50 (clonal expansion) to E x V (chaos), calculated using BLOSUM62-based TCRdist between CDR3 peptides within each V-J. Welch's t-statistics and random forest reduced some 510 V-J features to under 15, which were used in a naive Bayes classifier (R e1071). The similarity between thyroid and blood repertoires was quantified using the Morisita-Horn index. TCRdb ran its own pipeline on the public reads, namely fastp trimming at Q25 and MiXCR clone calling, and kept in-frame beta chains. Each record represents a unique CDR3 protein, reported with the most common genes and DNA among its rows. The V and J calls come from TCRdb's annotation, not from the publication. The sample table lists 600,000 to 700,000 distinct CDR3 sequences, about 14% of them with a count of one. The top ten hold roughly 4.5% of the sample.

Ophthalmopathy patients had moderately to severely active disease, Clinical Activity Score of at least 3, NOSPECS grade of at least 4, and duration under 3 months. Any patient with an uncontrolled infection, another autoimmune disease, pregnancy or lactation was excluded. Diagnoses were based on clinical symptoms, serum thyroxine and TRAb, thyroid ultrasound and orbital computed tomography. Ficoll-Paque density gradient centrifugation was used to isolate PBMCs from 10 ml of fresh peripheral blood. Trizol reagent was used to extract total RNA, and RNA quality was then checked on an Agilent 2100 Bioanalyzer.

The TCR was taken from a woman aged 40 to 50 with Graves' ophthalmopathy. Input material: blood. In this chain, TRBV11-2 is recombined with TRBJ2-7; 11 central bases correspond to TRBD2. CDR3 protein: CASSQTLAGGDSYEQYF. The DNA sequence follows: TGTGCCAGCAGTCAAACCCTAGCGGGAGGTGACTCCTACGAGCAGTACTTC.